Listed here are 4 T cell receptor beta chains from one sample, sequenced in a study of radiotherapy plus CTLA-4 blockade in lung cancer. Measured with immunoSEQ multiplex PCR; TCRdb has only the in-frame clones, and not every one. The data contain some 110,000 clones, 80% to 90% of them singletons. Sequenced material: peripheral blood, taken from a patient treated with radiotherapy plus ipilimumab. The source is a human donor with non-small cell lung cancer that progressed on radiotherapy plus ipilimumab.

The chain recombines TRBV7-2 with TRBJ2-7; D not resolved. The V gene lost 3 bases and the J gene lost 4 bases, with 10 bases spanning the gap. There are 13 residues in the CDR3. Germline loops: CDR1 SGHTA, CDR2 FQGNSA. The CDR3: CASSFRVSYEQYF. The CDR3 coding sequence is TGTGCCAGCAGCTTCCGGGTCTCGTACGAGCAGTACTTC.

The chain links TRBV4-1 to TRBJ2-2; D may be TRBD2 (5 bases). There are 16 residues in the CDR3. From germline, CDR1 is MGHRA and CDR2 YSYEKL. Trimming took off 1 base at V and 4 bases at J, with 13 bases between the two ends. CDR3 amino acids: CASSQGRWSSTGELFF. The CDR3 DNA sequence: TGCGCCAGCAGCCAAGGGAGGTGGTCGAGCACCGGGGAGCTGTTTTTT.

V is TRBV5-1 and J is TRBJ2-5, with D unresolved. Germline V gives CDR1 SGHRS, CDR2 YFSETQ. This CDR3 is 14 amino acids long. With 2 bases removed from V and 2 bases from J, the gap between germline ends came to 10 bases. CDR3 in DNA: TGCGCCAGCAGCTTATTTGGCAGACAAGAGACCCAGTACTTC. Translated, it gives CASSLFGRQETQYF. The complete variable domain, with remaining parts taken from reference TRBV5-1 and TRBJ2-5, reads KAGVTQTPRYLIKTRGQQVTLSCSPISGHRSVSWYQQTPGQGLQFLFEYFSETQRNKGNFPGRFSGRQFSNSRSEMNVSTLELGDSALYLCASSLFGRQETQYFGPGTRLLVL.

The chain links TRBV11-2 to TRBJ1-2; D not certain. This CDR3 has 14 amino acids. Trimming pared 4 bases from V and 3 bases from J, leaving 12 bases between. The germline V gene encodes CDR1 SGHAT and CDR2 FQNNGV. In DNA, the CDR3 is TGTGCCAGCAGCTATGGGGTCGGGGACTATGGCTACACCTTC. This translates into CASSYGVGDYGYTF.